This T cell receptor beta chain emerged from a study of CD8+ T cells in alopecia areata (dated by TCRdb to 2016 to 2018). Regarding the study in general: The treated patients took part in an open-label pilot trial in which moderate-to-severe alopecia areata was treated with oral tofacitinib at 5 to 10 mg twice daily. Tofacitinib was administered for 6 to 18 months, and 6 months of follow-up off drug were then conducted to assess delayed response and recurrence. In both human patients and the C3H/HeJ mouse model, the study applied high-throughput TCRbeta sequencing to look at T cell clonal expansion in alopecia areata. On the human side, TCRbeta sequencing was run on scalp tissue and on sorted CD4+ and CD8+ peripheral blood T cells from healthy controls and from alopecia areata patients with either patchy or totalis/universalis disease. Biopsies were taken from tofacitinib-treated patients at baseline and at 4 and 24 weeks of treatment, and a later scalp biopsy was taken in several of the tofacitinib-treated patients. Scalp clonality was compared across normal scalp (n=4), patchy alopecia areata scalp (n=8), and alopecia totalis/universalis scalp (n=8). The RNA source kit depended on sample type: the PAXgene miRNA kit for fixed scalp, the miRNeasy kit for PBMCs, and the RNeasy kit for mouse skin. immunoSEQ multiplex PCR using 35 Vbeta forward primers and 13 Jbeta reverse primers was used to amplify TCRbeta CDR3 regions. On the study overall, not on this receptor specifically: Higher clonality and more expanded CD8+ clones were observed in lesional scalp than in normal scalp, particularly in alopecia totalis/universalis, a finding suggestive of antigenic drive. Resident alphabeta T cells in normal human skin are also sequenced, complicating scalp TCR repertoire analysis, unlike mouse skin dominated by gammadelta T cells. TCR sequences shared between patients were less clear than in mice, possibly partly because of HLA diversity in the patient population.

Preparation of the library involved the immunoSEQ multiplex PCR assay. For TCR sequencing, RNA was extracted from every sample and reverse transcribed into cDNA to serve as template. SuperScript III was used to make first-strand cDNA, primed with a 2:1 mix of oligo-dT and random hexamers. A synthetic immune receptor repertoire was used to gauge amplification bias, and whatever bias remained was removed computationally. Per the source publication's procedure: After raw reads were preprocessed to remove errors, the CDR3 was defined following IMGT conventions as running from the conserved cysteine to phenylalanine. Clonality was calculated as 1 minus Shannon entropy normalized by log2 of the number of productive unique TCRs. Scalp TCRbeta sequences were cross-referenced with sorted blood CD4 and CD8 repertoires so that the CD4 or CD8 identity of scalp clones could be inferred. What TCRdb holds here is the immuneACCESS table cut down to in-frame rearrangements. Part of the clones is not present; checked against another copy, under half of the missing clones reflect an unresolved V gene, and the others are unexplained. V, J and clone size are taken as reported in that table, and D and trimming were inferred from the DNA itself. Within this sample are about 20,000 clones, with around 66% of them counted one time only. Of the sample, 6.1% falls within the top ten clones.

For this clone: Its antigen specificity is not known. No base-level quality is on record; no much larger clone is a single base apart.

According to the study, the label for this sample's time point signals: baseline before oral tofacitinib. Lesional scalp punch biopsies and peripheral blood were collected from alopecia areata patients. Scalp biopsies from humans were placed right away in PAXgene tissue containers for fixation. Looking up the germline V gene yields CDR1 SNHLY and CDR2 FYNNEI. The CDR3 sequence holds 13 residues, the cysteine and phenylalanine included. The read is trimmed to its CDR3 DNA, 39 bases read in frame from base 1. V is shortened by 6 bases, J by 9 bases, and the region joining them spans 12 bases. Sequences were derived from skin, sampled at week 0. The V gene is TRBV2 and the J gene is TRBJ1-6, and TRBD1 may be the D gene, going by 5 matching bases. The TCR originated in a human donor with alopecia areata. This receptor has the CDR3 CASRDLGGSPLHF. The nucleotide sequence reads TGTGCCAGCAGGGACCTGGGGGGTTCACCCCTCCACTTT.